Listed below are T cell receptor beta chains from one sample, sequenced in a study of control samples from healthy donors and cancer patients. Method: immunoSEQ multiplex PCR; TCRdb's copy keeps in-frame clones and lacks some. The sample carries under 300,000 clones, more than 65% recorded once. Sequenced sample: PBMCs. The receptors were gathered from an older woman with lung cancer. Both conserved end residues are part of each CDR3. The order of the fields is clone size, D gene, V gene, J gene, CDR3 protein, CDR3 DNA. D genes are given only for firm matches. Size tells how often a clone was seen (once, few, many) or the class of an expanded clone, and some rows leave it out.

>NA|NA|TRBV7-3|TRBJ2-3
CASSPDRGAQYF
TGTGCCAGCAGCCCTGATAGGGGAGCGCAGTATTTT
>NA|TRBD1|TRBV27|TRBJ2-3
CASSPQGALGYTQYF
TGTGCCAGCAGTCCACAGGGGGCATTAGGGTATACGCAGTATTTT
>NA|TRBD1|TRBV5-1|TRBJ1-4
CASSPSGTGVEKLFF
TGCGCCAGCAGCCCCTCCGGGACAGGGGTTGAAAAACTGTTTTTT
>NA|NA|TRBV5-1|TRBJ1-5
CASSLAGTTQPQHF
TGCGCCAGCAGCTTGGCCGGGACCACCCAGCCCCAGCATTTT
>NA|NA|TRBV12-3/TRBV12-4|TRBJ1-3
CASLSPPTIYF
TGTGCCAGCCTCAGTCCCCCAACCATATATTTT
>NA|TRBD1|TRBV7-2|TRBJ1-5
CASSLAGTGIQPQHF
TGTGCCAGCAGCTTAGCCGGGACAGGGATCCAGCCCCAGCATTTT
>NA|TRBD1|TRBV28|TRBJ1-1
CASSFPAGQAEAFF
TGTGCCAGCAGTTTCCCAGCGGGACAGGCTGAAGCTTTCTTT
>few|TRBD1|TRBV10-1|TRBJ1-5
CASSPGGQGAKGNQPQHF
TGCGCCAGCAGTCCCGGGGGACAGGGGGCGAAGGGCAATCAGCCCCAGCATTTT
>once|NA|TRBV7-8|TRBJ2-7
CASSLQPRQSPPYEQYF
TGTGCCAGCAGCCTCCAGCCCCGACAGTCCCCGCCCTACGAGCAGTACTTC
>NA|NA|TRBV5-1|TRBJ1-6
CASSLAGNSYNSPLHF
TGCGCCAGCAGCTTGGCCGGAAACTCCTATAATTCACCCCTCCACTTT
>NA|TRBD2|TRBV5-1|TRBJ2-5
CASSSTTSEGETQYF
TGCGCCAGCAGCTCGACCACTAGCGAAGGGGAGACCCAGTACTTC
>few|NA|TRBV7-8|TRBJ2-5
CASSREGTQYF
TGTGCCAGCAGCCGAGAGGGGACCCAGTACTTC
>once|NA|TRBV5-4|TRBJ2-1
CASSLAGEYNEQFF
TGTGCCAGCAGCTTGGCAGGGGAATACAATGAGCAGTTCTTC
>NA|NA|TRBV5-1|TRBJ2-7
CASSLAIGGAEQYF
TGCGCCAGCAGCTTGGCAATAGGGGGAGCCGAGCAGTACTTC
>NA|NA|TRBV19|TRBJ1-5
CASSGTGNRPQHF
TGTGCCAGTAGTGGGACGGGAAATCGTCCCCAGCATTTT
>NA|TRBD2|TRBV2|TRBJ2-7
CASSPSGRPTYEQYF
TGTGCCAGCAGTCCTAGCGGGAGACCCACCTACGAGCAGTACTTC
>NA|NA|TRBV20-1|TRBJ2-7
CSASLGAYEQYF
TGCAGTGCTAGTCTTGGTGCCTACGAGCAGTACTTC
>NA|NA|TRBV7-9|TRBJ2-2
CASSLDVGELFF
TGTGCCAGCAGCTTAGATGTCGGGGAGCTGTTTTTT
>NA|TRBD2|TRBV2|TRBJ2-1
CASSPGLAVSYNEQFF
TGTGCCAGCAGTCCTGGACTAGCGGTCTCCTACAATGAGCAGTTCTTC
>NA|NA|TRBV2|TRBJ2-2
CARGSSSQRSGELFF
TGTGCCAGGGGCAGCTCCTCCCAACGGTCCGGGGAGCTGTTTTTT
>once|TRBD2|TRBV6-2/TRBV6-3|TRBJ2-1
CASSYGLAGTTSYNEQFF
TGTGCCAGCAGTTACGGACTAGCGGGTACCACCTCCTACAATGAGCAGTTCTTC
>few|NA|TRBV2|TRBJ1-2
CASTSSPYGYTF
TGTGCCAGCACCTCTTCCCCCTATGGCTACACCTTC
>NA|NA|TRBV4-1|TRBJ1-2
CASSQDWDFSFGLGYTF
TGCGCCAGCAGCCAAGATTGGGATTTTTCCTTCGGCCTTGGCTACACCTTC
>once|NA|TRBV28|TRBJ2-7
CASSIPPYEQYF
TGTGCCAGCAGTATACCTCCCTACGAGCAGTACTTC
>NA|NA|TRBV9|TRBJ1-3
CASSVVEGPGNTIYF
TGTGCCAGCAGCGTAGTCGAAGGGCCTGGAAACACCATATATTTT
>NA|NA|TRBV9|TRBJ2-2
CASTDRRNTGELFF
TGTGCCAGCACGGACAGACGGAACACCGGGGAGCTGTTTTTT
>NA|NA|TRBV11-2|TRBJ1-3
CASSLSQGGNTIYF
TGTGCCAGCAGCTTAAGTCAGGGGGGAAACACCATATATTTT
>NA|NA|TRBV6-4|TRBJ1-1
CASSDWVGTEAFF
TGTGCCAGCAGTGACTGGGTTGGAACTGAAGCTTTCTTT
>NA|TRBD2|TRBV6-2/TRBV6-3|TRBJ2-1
CASSYLGGTSGLSSYNEQFF
TGTGCCAGCAGTTATTTAGGGGGGACTAGCGGCCTAAGCTCCTACAATGAGCAGTTCTTC
>NA|TRBD2|TRBV3-1/TRBV3-2|TRBJ2-7
CASSQTSLLAIYEQYF
TGTGCCAGCAGCCAGACCTCCCTACTAGCGATCTACGAGCAGTACTTC
>many|NA|TRBV2|TRBJ1-5
CASSETPYSNQPQHF
TGTGCCAGCAGTGAAACACCTTATAGCAATCAGCCCCAGCATTTT
>NA|TRBD2|TRBV11-2|TRBJ2-1
CASSLAGTSGGATQFF
TGTGCCAGCAGCTTAGCAGGGACTAGCGGGGGGGCAACGCAGTTCTTC
>NA|TRBD1|TRBV6-5|TRBJ1-4
CASSRDRVSEKLFF
TGTGCCAGCAGCCGGGACAGGGTGTCGGAAAAACTGTTTTTT
>NA|NA|TRBV3-1/TRBV3-2|TRBJ2-3
CASSQAQRGTDTQYF
TGTGCCAGCAGCCAAGCTCAGCGGGGCACAGATACGCAGTATTTT
>NA|TRBD1|TRBV3-1/TRBV3-2|TRBJ2-7
CASSLQTGGPYEQYF
TGTGCCAGCAGCCTTCAGACAGGGGGCCCGTACGAGCAGTACTTC
>NA|TRBD2|TRBV3-1/TRBV3-2|TRBJ2-2
CASSQDSGGFTGELFF
TGTGCCAGCAGCCAAGACAGCGGGGGTTTCACCGGGGAGCTGTTTTTT